Listed here is a single T cell receptor beta chain. These data belong to a study of T cells after yellow fever vaccination. The germline V gene encodes CDR1 SGHNT and CDR2 YYREEE (reference sequence). V was pared by 1 base and J by 11 bases, with 16 bases between. The CDR3 consists of 14 residues. One entry per CDR3 protein results from TCRdb running MiXCR on the 5' RACE reads. This table has 250,000 to 350,000 distinct CDR3 sequences, roughly 9% appearing once. V is TRBV5-4 and J is TRBJ1-5, with TRBD1 as a possible D gene (5 bases). The material was CD4+ T cells sorted from PBMCs, obtained 5 days after the yellow fever booster vaccination. The sequence came from a man in his late teens or twenties who received the YFV17D yellow fever vaccine. CDR3 in amino acids: CASSLWGYVETQHF. The CDR3 nucleotides are TGTGCCAGCAGCTTGTGGGGGTATGTCGAGACCCAGCATTTT.